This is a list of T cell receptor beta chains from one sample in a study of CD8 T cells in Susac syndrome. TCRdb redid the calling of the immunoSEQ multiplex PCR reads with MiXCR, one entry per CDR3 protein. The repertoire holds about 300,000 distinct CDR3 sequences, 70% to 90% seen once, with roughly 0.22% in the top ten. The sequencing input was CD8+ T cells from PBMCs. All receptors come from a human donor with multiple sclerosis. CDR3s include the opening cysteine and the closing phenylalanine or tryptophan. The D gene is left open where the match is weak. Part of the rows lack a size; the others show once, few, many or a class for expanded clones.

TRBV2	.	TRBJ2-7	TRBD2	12	TGTGCCAGCAAAGGGAGGGAATACGAGCAGTACTTC	CASKGREYEQYF
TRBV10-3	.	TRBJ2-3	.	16	TGTGCCATCAGTGAGTCACCCGGGGTTGGCCCAGATACGCAGTATTTT	CAISESPGVGPDTQYF
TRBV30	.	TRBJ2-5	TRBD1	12	TGTGCCTGGCTGACAGGGGAAGAGACCCAGTACTTC	CAWLTGEETQYF
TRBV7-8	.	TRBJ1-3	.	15	TGTGCCAGCACCTCCGGGCTGAGCTCTGGAAACACCATATATTTT	CASTSGLSSGNTIYF
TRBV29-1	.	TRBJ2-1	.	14	TGCAGCGTTGAAGACCCCCACCGGGGTAATGAGCAGTTCTTC	CSVEDPHRGNEQFF
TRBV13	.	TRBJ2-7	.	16	TGTGCCAGCAGCGGCCAGGGGAGCGGGCTAACCTACGAGCAGTACTTC	CASSGQGSGLTYEQYF
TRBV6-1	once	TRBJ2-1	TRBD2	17	TGTGCCAGCAGTGAGAGAAAGGGACTAGCGGGAGTGGATGAGCAGTTCTTC	CASSERKGLAGVDEQFF
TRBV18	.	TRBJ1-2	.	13	TGTGCCAGCTCACCGGGAGGGATCTATGGCTACACCTTC	CASSPGGIYGYTF
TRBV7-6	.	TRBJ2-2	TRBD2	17	TGTGCCAGCAGCTCCCCCCGGCGGGAGGCGAACACCGGGGAGCTGTTTTTT	CASSSPRREANTGELFF
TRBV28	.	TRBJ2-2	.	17	TGTGCCAGCAACCCAGGTGGCGGAGCAACGAACACCGGGGAGCTGTTTTTT	CASNPGGGATNTGELFF
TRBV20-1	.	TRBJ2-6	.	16	TGCAGTGCTAGAGATTTCAGGATGTCTGGGGCCAACGTCCTGACTTTC	CSARDFRMSGANVLTF
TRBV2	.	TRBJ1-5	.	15	TGTGCCAGCAGACGGGGGGTGAACGACAATCAGCCCCAGCATTTT	CASRRGVNDNQPQHF
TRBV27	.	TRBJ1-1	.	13	TGTGCCAGCAGTTTTGTCGGGAACACTGAAGCTTTCTTT	CASSFVGNTEAFF
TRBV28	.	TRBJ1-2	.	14	TGTGCCAGCAGTTTTCACAGAAACCACTATGGCTACACCTTC	CASSFHRNHYGYTF
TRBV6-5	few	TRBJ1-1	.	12	TGTGCCAGCAGTTATGGGGAAACTGAAGCTTTCTTT	CASSYGETEAFF
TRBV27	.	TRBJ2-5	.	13	TGTGCCAGCAGTTGGCTGGGCCAAGAGACCCAGTACTTC	CASSWLGQETQYF
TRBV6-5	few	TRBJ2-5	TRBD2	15	TGTGCCAGCAGTTGGGCCGGGAGGGCCAAGGAGACCCAGTACTTC	CASSWAGRAKETQYF
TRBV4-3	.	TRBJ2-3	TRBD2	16	TGCGCCAGCAGCCAAGCAGGGACTAGGCCTACAGATACGCAGTATTTT	CASSQAGTRPTDTQYF
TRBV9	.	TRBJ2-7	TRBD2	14	TGTGCCAGCAGCGAGGGCGGGAGCTCCTACGAGCAGTACTTC	CASSEGGSSYEQYF
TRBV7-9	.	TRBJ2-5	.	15	TGTGCCAGCAGCTCCTCCCAACAGATCCAAGAGACCCAGTACTTC	CASSSSQQIQETQYF
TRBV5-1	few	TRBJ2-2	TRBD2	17	TGCGCCAGCAGCCGGACTAGCGGGAGCCCGAACACCGGGGAGCTGTTTTTT	CASSRTSGSPNTGELFF
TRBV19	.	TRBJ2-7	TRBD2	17	TGTGCCAGTAGTATAGATAGTAGCGGGAGCCCTACCTACGAGCAGTACTTC	CASSIDSSGSPTYEQYF
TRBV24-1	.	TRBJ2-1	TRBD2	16	TGTGCCACCAGTGATTTTTCGGTAGCGGGGCACAATGAGCAGTTCTTC	CATSDFSVAGHNEQFF
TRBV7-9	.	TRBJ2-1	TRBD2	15	TGTGCCAGCAGTCCGAGACTAGCGGGAGACGATGAGCAGTTCTTC	CASSPRLAGDDEQFF
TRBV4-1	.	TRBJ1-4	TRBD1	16	TGCGCCAGCAGCCCCTGGGGGACAGGGGAAGATGAAAAACTGTTTTTT	CASSPWGTGEDEKLFF
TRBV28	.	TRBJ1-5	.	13	TGTGCCAGCAGCTCGGTCCTTGGGAAGCCCCAGCATTTT	CASSSVLGKPQHF
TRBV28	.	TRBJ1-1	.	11	TGTGCCAGCAGAGAGGGGCTGGAAGCTTTCTTT	CASREGLEAFF
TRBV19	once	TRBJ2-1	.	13	TGTGCCAGTAGCGTTGCCTCCTACAATGAGCAGTTCTTC	CASSVASYNEQFF
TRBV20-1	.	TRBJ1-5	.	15	TGCAGTGCTAGAGACGGACCGTTCAGTGGTCAGCCCCAGCATTTT	CSARDGPFSGQPQHF
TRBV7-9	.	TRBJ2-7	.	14	TGTGCCAGCAGCTTAGCTCCCGCGGCCTACGAGCAGTACTTC	CASSLAPAAYEQYF
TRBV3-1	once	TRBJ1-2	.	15	TGTGCCAGCAGCCTTAGCCCACCCTGGGAATATGGCTACACCTTC	CASSLSPPWEYGYTF
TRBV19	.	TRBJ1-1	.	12	TGTGCCAGTAGTATTACGCAGACTGAAGCTTTCTTT	CASSITQTEAFF
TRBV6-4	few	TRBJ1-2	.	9	TGTGCCAGCATAAACAGTCAGTCCTTC	CASINSQSF
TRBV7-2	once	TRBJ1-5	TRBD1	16	TGTGCCAGCAGCCAGACAGGGCCCTCGGGCAATCAGCCCCAGCATTTT	CASSQTGPSGNQPQHF
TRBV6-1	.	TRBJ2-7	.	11	TGTGCCAGCAGAGAGGCGTACGAGCAGTACTTC	CASREAYEQYF
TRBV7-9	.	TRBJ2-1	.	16	TGTGCCAGCAGCCCGCCCGTGGCCACCCAACGGGTTGAGCAGTCCTTC	CASSPPVATQRVEQSF
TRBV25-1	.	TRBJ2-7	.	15	TGTGCCAGCAGTGATCTAAAACAGGTCGACTACGAGCAGTACTTC	CASSDLKQVDYEQYF
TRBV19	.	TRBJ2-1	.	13	TGTGCCAGTAGCCTCCTGACTTTTAATGAGCAGTTCTTC	CASSLLTFNEQFF
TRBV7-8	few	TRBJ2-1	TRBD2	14	TGTGCCAGCAGCTTAGTACTAGCGGGAGGTGAGCAGTTCTTC	CASSLVLAGGEQFF
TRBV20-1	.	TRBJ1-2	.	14	TGCAGTGCTAGAGTCCGGGACCTTAACTATGGCTACACCTTC	CSARVRDLNYGYTF
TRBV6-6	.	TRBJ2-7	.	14	TGTGCCAGCAGTCTCCCGGACTACTCCTACGAGCAGTACTTC	CASSLPDYSYEQYF
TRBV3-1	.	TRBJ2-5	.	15	TGTGCCAGCAGCCAAGGGGGGGCGGAGTATTCGGGCGGGTACTTC	CASSQGGAEYSGGYF
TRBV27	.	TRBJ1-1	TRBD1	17	TGTGCCAGCAGTATAAATCCGGGACAGGGGGCGACCACTGAAGCTTTCTTT	CASSINPGQGATTEAFF
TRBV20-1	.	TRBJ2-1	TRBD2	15	TGCAGTGCTCGTCGGTGGCGGGAGGTAGACAATGAGCAGTTCTTC	CSARRWREVDNEQFF
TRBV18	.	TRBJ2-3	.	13	TGTGCCAGCGCAACGGTGGATGGGGATACGCAGTATTTT	CASATVDGDTQYF
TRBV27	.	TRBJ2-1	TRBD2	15	TGTGCCAGCAGTTTGGGGACTAGCGGACTCAATGAGCAGTTCTTC	CASSLGTSGLNEQFF